Reported below is one T cell receptor (beta chain). This clone has just one count. No cognate antigen has been identified for it. There are no base qualities to consult, and no much larger clone falls within one base. Libraries were constructed by the immunoSEQ multiplex PCR assay. About 9.1 x 10^4 TCR templates per sample were assayed on the deep sequencing platform. Genomic DNA extracted from sorted T cells was used for TCRbeta CDR3 sequencing. In the source study's methods: The R programming language was used for clonal analysis of the TCRbeta CDR3 data. Comparing unstimulated samples against CFSE-low samples taken after the reaction was how alloreactive CD4+ and CD8+ clones were defined. Regulatory or non-regulatory origin was assigned to alloreactive CD4+ clones by matching of sequences to sorted unstimulated Treg and non-Treg repertoires. TCRdb's version of the immuneACCESS table is confined to in-frame rearrangements and falls short of the full clone set. An unresolved V gene accounts for under half of the shortfall where checked; the remainder is of unknown origin. The DNA gave D and trimming, while V, J and clone size come from that table. The sample table lists 60,000 to 65,000 clones, roughly 85% of them with a count of one. Over 0.4% of the sample goes to the ten largest clones.

The data originate from a study of siplizumab effects on memory and regulatory T cells (dated by TCRdb to the late 2010s). Study-wide context: The study examined how the anti-CD2 antibody siplizumab affects alloreactive T-cell subsets in allogeneic mixed lymphocyte reactions built from human PBMCs. The study at large found these results: Because sequences at frequencies below about 10^-5 were poorly captured, only a minor fraction of alloreactive clones could be mapped back to unstimulated subsets. Greater diversity appeared to be present in unstimulated naive T cells than in memory T cells, and a substantial contribution to the alloresponse seemed to be made by naive cells. Siplizumab significantly lowered the cumulative frequency of alloreactive sequences that could be traced to unstimulated CD4+ memory T cells. A naive or memory phenotype could not be assigned to roughly 80-97% of proliferating CD4+ or CD8+ clones. No functional confirmation was obtained for the suppressive function of proliferating Tregs from siplizumab cultures. Of the alloreactive CD4+ clones that could be mapped, the Treg-derived share averaged about 63% with siplizumab compared with around 25% in control reactions.

The CDR3, cysteine through phenylalanine, is 15 amino acids long. Just CDR3 DNA is preserved here, 45 bases in frame from base 1. From a lookup of the germline V gene, CDR1 and CDR2 are LGHNA and YNFKEQ. Between the V and J ends, shortened by 0 bases and 3 bases respectively, the junction contains 9 bases. Unstimulated CD4+ memory cells were also sequenced in three donor pairs, together with CD4+ naive, CD8+ TEMRA, CD8+ naive and CD8+ effector memory subsets. Sorted unstimulated T cells, along with proliferating T cells recovered from mixed lymphocyte reactions, underwent TCRbeta CDR3 sequencing. Fresh whole blood from more than 9 HLA-typed healthy donors served as the source for isolating PBMCs.

The receptor was isolated from a human donor in good health. Sequenced material: memory CD4+ T cells sorted from blood. Interpreted using the paper, the cell subset or site label stands for: unstimulated CD4+ memory T cells. This chain is built from TRBV4-2 and TRBJ1-5; D gene: possibly TRBD1, on 5 matching bases. For the CDR3, the sequence is CASSQDWGNNQPQHF. The sequenced DNA is TGTGCCAGCAGCCAAGATTGGGGGAACAATCAGCCCCAGCATTTT.